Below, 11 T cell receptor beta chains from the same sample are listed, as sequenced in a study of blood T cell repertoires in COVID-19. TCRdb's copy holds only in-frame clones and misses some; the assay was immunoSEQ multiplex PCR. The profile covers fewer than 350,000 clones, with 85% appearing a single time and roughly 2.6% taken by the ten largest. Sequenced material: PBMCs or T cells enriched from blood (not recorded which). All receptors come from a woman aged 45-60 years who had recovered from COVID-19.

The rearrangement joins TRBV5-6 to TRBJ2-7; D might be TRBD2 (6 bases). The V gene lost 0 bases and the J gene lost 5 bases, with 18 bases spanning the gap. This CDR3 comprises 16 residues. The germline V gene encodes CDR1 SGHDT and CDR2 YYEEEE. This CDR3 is CASSLDGGQDYDEQYF. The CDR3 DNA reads TGTGCCAGCAGCTTGGACGGCGGTCAGGACTACGACGAGCAGTACTTC.

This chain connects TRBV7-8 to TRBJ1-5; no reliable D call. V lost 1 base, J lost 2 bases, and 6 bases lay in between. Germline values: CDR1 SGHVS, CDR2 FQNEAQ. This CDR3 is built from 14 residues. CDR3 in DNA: TGTGCCAGCAGCTTAGACAGTGGCAATCAGCCCCAGCATTTT. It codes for CASSLDSGNQPQHF.

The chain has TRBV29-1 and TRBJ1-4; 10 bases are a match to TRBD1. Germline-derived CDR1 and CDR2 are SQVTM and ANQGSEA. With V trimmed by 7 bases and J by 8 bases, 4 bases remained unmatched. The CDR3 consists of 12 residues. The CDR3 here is CSARTGGEKLFF. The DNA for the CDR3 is TGCAGCGCCCGGACAGGGGGAGAAAAACTGTTTTTT.

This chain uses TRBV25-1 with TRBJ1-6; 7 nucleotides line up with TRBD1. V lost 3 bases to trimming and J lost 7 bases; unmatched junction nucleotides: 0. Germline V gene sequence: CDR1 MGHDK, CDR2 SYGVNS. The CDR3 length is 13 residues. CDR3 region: CASSEDRNSPLHF. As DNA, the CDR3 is TGTGCCAGCAGTGAGGACAGGAATTCACCCCTCCACTTT.

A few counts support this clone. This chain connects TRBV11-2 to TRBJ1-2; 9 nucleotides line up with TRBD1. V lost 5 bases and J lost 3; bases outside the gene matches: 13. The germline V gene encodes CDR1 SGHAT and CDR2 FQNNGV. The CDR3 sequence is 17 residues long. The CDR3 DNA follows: TGTGCCAGCAGCCCACGGACAGGGGTGTTAATTGACTATGGCTACACCTTC. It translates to CASSPRTGVLIDYGYTF.

DNA for the CDR3: TGCAGCGCACAACTTGCCGGGACTAGCTCCTACAATGAGCAGTTCTTC. Residues: CSAQLAGTSSYNEQFF. The chain uses TRBV29-1 and TRBJ2-1, with 8 positions matching TRBD2. The CDR3 totals 16 residues. Per germline, CDR1 SQVTM and CDR2 ANQGSEA. With 7 bases clipped from V and 0 bases from J, the junction kept 11 bases outside the gene matches.

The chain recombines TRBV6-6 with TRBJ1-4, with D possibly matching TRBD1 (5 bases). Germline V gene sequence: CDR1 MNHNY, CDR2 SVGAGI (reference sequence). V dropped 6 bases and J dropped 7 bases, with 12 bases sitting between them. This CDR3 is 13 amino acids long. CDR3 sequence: CASSGGVAEKLFF. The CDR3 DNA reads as TGTGCCAGCAGCGGGGGGGTGGCTGAAAAACTGTTTTTT.

CDR3 DNA sequence: TGTGCCAGCAGCTTAGCGCTAAAGGGACTACCGCGCGGAAACACCATATATTTT. Its protein product is CASSLALKGLPRGNTIYF. The chain joins TRBV7-2 to TRBJ1-3; TRBD1 might be the D (5 bases). This CDR3 region has 18 residues. V lost 0 bases, J lost 4 bases, and 19 bases lay in between. The germline CDR1 and CDR2 sequences are SGHTA and FQGNSA.

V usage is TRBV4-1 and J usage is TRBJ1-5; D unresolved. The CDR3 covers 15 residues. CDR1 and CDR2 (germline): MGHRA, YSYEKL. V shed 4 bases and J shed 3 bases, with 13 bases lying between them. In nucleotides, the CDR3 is TGCGCCAGCAGCCTACGGGAACCGTCCAATCAGCCCCAGCATTTT. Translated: CASSLREPSNQPQHF.

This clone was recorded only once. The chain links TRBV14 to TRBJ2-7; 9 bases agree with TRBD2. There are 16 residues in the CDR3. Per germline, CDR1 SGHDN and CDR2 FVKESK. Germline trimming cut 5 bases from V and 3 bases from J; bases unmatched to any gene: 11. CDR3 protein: CASSSIAGALRYEQYF. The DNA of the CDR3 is TGTGCCAGCAGCTCCATAGCGGGAGCCCTTCGCTACGAGCAGTACTTC.

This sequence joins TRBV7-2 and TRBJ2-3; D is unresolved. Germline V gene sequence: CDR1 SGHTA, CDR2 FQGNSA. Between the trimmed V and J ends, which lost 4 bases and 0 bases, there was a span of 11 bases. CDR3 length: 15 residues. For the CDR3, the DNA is TGTGCCAGCAGCTCCGAAATCACTAGCACAGATACGCAGTATTTT. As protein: CASSSEITSTDTQYF.